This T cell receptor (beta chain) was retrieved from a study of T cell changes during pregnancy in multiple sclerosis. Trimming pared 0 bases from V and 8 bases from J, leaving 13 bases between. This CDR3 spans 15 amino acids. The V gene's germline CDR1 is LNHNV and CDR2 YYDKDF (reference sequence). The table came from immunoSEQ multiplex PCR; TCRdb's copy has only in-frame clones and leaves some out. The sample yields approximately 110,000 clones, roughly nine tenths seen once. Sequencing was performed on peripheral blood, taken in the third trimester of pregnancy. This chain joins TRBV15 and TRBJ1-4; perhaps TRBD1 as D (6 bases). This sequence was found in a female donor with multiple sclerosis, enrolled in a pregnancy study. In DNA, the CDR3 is TGTGCCACCAGCAGAGAGGACGGCCAGGGGGAAAAACTGTTTTTT. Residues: CATSREDGQGEKLFF. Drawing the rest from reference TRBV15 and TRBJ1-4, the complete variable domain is DAMVIQNPRYQVTQFGKPVTLSCSQTLNHNVMYWYQQKSSQAPKLLFHYYDKDFNNEADTPDNFQSRRPNTSFCFLDIRSPGLGDTAMYLCATSREDGQGEKLFFGSGTQLSVL.